Given below is one T cell receptor beta chain in context. The antigen is undetermined. The sample is drawn from a study of T cells in Graves' hyperthyroidism and ophthalmopathy. Looking at the study overall: The initial diagnosis was the point when peripheral blood was collected, ahead of any treatment. Study-level points and caveats: Most thyroid clonotypes expanded above 0.001 were also detected in blood. Patients with ophthalmopathy were separated from those with stable hyperthyroidism by a 13 V-J model.

The diagnostic basis comprised clinical symptoms, serum thyroxine and TRAb, thyroid ultrasound and orbital computed tomography. The CDR3 covers 16 residues. The germline V gene encodes CDR1 LGHNT and CDR2 FRNRAP. V dropped 2 bases and J dropped 2; count of bases not matched to a gene: 6. Amplified TCR beta CDR3 regions came from RNA transcripts. HTBI primers were employed in a first-round RT-PCR of the TCR CDR3. TCRdb passed the multiplex PCR reads through MiXCR, listing each CDR3 protein once. The data show 490,000 or so distinct CDR3 sequences, around 20% seen once. The chain recombines TRBV12-5 with TRBJ2-5, with 9 bases fitting TRBD2. The sequenced sample was blood. The source of this sequence is a man aged 40-50 years with Graves' ophthalmopathy. This CDR3 reads CASGLSGLAGQETQYF. As DNA, the CDR3 is TGTGCTAGTGGTTTGTCCGGCCTAGCGGGGCAAGAGACCCAGTACTTC.